Given below is one TCR beta chain in context. Antigen: not known. Primers: 60 Vbeta forward and 13 Jbeta reverse. Generated by immunoSEQ multiplex PCR, the TCRdb table keeps only in-frame clones and is missing some. The data hold 150,000 to 200,000 clones, with 72% observed a single time. These data originate in a study of cytomegalovirus exposure and HLA in healthy donors. The study, taken as a whole, reports: Later analysis found that TCR beta chains associated with HLA were more clonally expanded than other, equally common chains.

Trimming at V came to 3 bases and at J to 11 bases, leaving 11 bases not matched to a gene. The germline gives CDR1 LNHDA, CDR2 SQIVND (reference sequence). The CDR3 is made up of 15 amino acids. Among the donors, all were healthy bone marrow donors. Donors had nominal health at sampling but likely had unrecorded immune exposures. The chain couples TRBV19 to TRBJ1-1, with 11 positions matching TRBD1. The sequenced material came from PBMCs. The sequence derives from a human donor in good health. This CDR3 reads CASSIPGTGGFSAFF. The CDR3 DNA reads TGTGCCAGTAGTATCCCAGGGACAGGGGGGTTTAGCGCTTTCTTT.